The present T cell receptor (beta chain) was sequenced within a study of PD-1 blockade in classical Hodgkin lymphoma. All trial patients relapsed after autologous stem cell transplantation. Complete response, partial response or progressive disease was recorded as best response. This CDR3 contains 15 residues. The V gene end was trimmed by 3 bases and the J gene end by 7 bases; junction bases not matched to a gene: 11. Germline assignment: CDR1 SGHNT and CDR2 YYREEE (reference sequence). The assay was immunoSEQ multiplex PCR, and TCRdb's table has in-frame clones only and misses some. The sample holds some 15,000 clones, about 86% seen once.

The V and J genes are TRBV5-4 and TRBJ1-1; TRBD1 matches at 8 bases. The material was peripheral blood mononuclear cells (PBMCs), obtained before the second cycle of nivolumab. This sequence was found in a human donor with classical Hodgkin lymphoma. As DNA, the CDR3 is TGTGCCAGCAGCTCGGCGGACAGGGTCGTTGGTGAAGCTTTCTTT. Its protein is CASSSADRVVGEAFF.